This T cell receptor (beta chain) was recovered during a study of a mutant IDH1 vaccine in newly diagnosed glioma. Study-wide context: Vaccines began 4-6 weeks after radiotherapy alone, or with temozolomide cycles. Treated patients showed a male proportion of roughly 62%, a female proportion of about 40%, and a mean age of around 40 years. Standard pretreatment was either radiotherapy, temozolomide, or, for most, radiochemotherapy with temozolomide. Visits designated V12 and V13 were conducted at weeks 35 and 47, respectively.

This CDR3 region has 11 residues. Germline V gives CDR1 SNHLY, CDR2 FYNNEI. Deletions cut 4 bases from V and 3 bases from J, with 3 bases between. TCRdb's copy holds only in-frame clones and misses some; the assay was immunoSEQ multiplex PCR. Seen here are over 80,000 clones, more than 80% observed once, and the top ten hold around 5%. Comments on this clone: As yet, its antigen is unknown.

Time point defined: week 47, end of study. Topical imiquimod was applied with each vaccine dose, which held 300 ug of mutant IDH1 20-mer peptide. The clonotype comes from a middle-aged man with glioma. Sequenced material: PBMCs, taken from a glioma patient whose treatment included an IDH1 peptide vaccine. This chain joins TRBV2 and TRBJ1-1; D gene uncertain. The CDR3 DNA sequence: TGTGCCAGCAGTGGGGACACTGAAGCTTTCTTT. This gives the protein CASSGDTEAFF.